Each of the 27 T cell receptor beta chains below was sequenced from the same sample in a study of cytomegalovirus exposure and HLA in healthy donors. The PCR employed 60 Vbeta primers together with 13 Jbeta primers. The assay was immunoSEQ multiplex PCR, and TCRdb's table has in-frame clones only and misses some. The top ten clones hold 1.5% to 2% of a sample with under 300,000 clones, about nine tenths of them seen once. Source material: PBMCs. Receptors originate from a girl between 2 and 10 years old in good health and CMV-seronegative.

This sequence joins TRBV2 and TRBJ2-7; a weak D match, TRBD2 (6 bases). In germline, CDR1 is SNHLY, CDR2 FYNNEI. Trimming removed 8 bases at V and 6 bases at J, with 17 bases between. The CDR3 length is 13 residues. CDR3 DNA sequence: TGTGCCAGCGGCAGAGAGGAGGGCGCCGAGCAGTACTTC. Its translation is CASGREEGAEQYF.

The J gene is TRBJ2-7, the V gene TRBV15; 10 bases map to TRBD1. CDR3 length: 15 amino acids. Germline CDR1 LNHNV, CDR2 YYDKDF (reference sequence). V dropped 5 bases and J dropped 2; count of bases not matched to a gene: 6. For the CDR3, the DNA is TGTGCCACCAGCGGGGGACAGGGGCCAGCCTACGAGCAGTACTTC. Translation gives CATSGGQGPAYEQYF.

V usage is TRBV11-2 and J usage is TRBJ1-1; D ambiguous. The CDR3 spans 13 residues. V lost 0 bases and J 10 bases, leaving 12 bases between the germline ends. Germline CDR1 and CDR2: SGHAT and FQNNGV. CDR3 loop: CASSLEPPGGAFF. The CDR3 region has the DNA TGTGCCAGCAGCTTAGAACCCCCCGGAGGAGCTTTCTTT.

V and J are TRBV7-6 and TRBJ2-7; 10 bases agree with TRBD2. The length of the CDR3 is 18 residues. With V trimmed by 1 base and J by 5 bases, 14 bases remained unmatched. Germline CDR1 and CDR2: SGHVS and FNYEAQ. The DNA of the CDR3 is TGTGCCAGCAGCTTAGAAGCGGGGGGGCAGTTTTCAGAGGACGAGCAGTACTTC. Amino acids: CASSLEAGGQFSEDEQYF. Using reference TRBV7-6 and TRBJ2-7 for the parts outside the CDR3, the full variable domain is GAGVSQSPRYKVTKRGQDVALRCDPISGHVSLYWYRQALGQGPEFLTYFNYEAQQDKSGLPNDRFSAERPEGSISTLTIQRTEQRDSAMYRCASSLEAGGQFSEDEQYFGPGTRLTVT.

The genes are TRBV19 and TRBJ1-2, with D unresolved. Germline V gives CDR1 LNHDA, CDR2 SQIVND (reference sequence). This CDR3 is built from 14 residues. The V and J ends lost 3 bases and 4 bases respectively, with 12 bases between them. CDR3 amino acids: CASSIDGVGYGYTF. The CDR3 DNA sequence: TGTGCCAGTAGTATCGACGGGGTAGGCTATGGCTACACCTTC.

A note on this clone: Other DNA sequences within the sample encode an identical CDR3. V usage is TRBV2 and J usage is TRBJ1-5; no firm D call. In germline, CDR1 is SNHLY, CDR2 FYNNEI. This CDR3 has 13 residues. Deletions cut 6 bases from V and 0 bases from J, with 6 bases between. CDR3 nucleotides: TGTGCCAGCAGGGGCTATAGCAATCAGCCCCAGCATTTT. Translating gives CASRGYSNQPQHF.

V is TRBV5-6 and J is TRBJ1-3; a weak D match, TRBD1 (5 bases). The V end lost 2 bases, the J end lost 4 bases, and 7 bases lay between the germline ends. Germline loops: CDR1 SGHDT, CDR2 YYEEEE. CDR3 length: 13 residues. The CDR3 is CASSFKGGNTIYF. CDR3 coding DNA: TGTGCCAGCAGCTTTAAGGGGGGAAACACCATATATTTT. Variable domain in full (rest from reference TRBV5-6 and TRBJ1-3): DAGVTQSPTHLIKTRGQQVTLRCSPKSGHDTVSWYQQALGQGPQFIFQYYEEEERQRGNFPDRFSGHQFPNYSSELNVNALLLGDSALYLCASSFKGGNTIYFGEGSWLTVV.

The chain has TRBV6-5 and TRBJ1-1, with D unresolved. This CDR3 has 13 residues. Germline V gene data show CDR1 as MNHEY and CDR2 as SVGAGI. Trimming shortened V by 7 bases and J by 3 bases, and 12 bases separated the two germline ends. CDR3: CASTINSYTEAFF. CDR3 nucleotides: TGTGCCAGCACTATCAACAGCTACACTGAAGCTTTCTTT.

The rearrangement links TRBV6-6 to TRBJ2-7; D ambiguous. Trimming left V 7 bases short and J 1 base short, with 17 bases between. Germline V gene sequence: CDR1 MNHNY, CDR2 SVGAGI (reference sequence). The CDR3 is 15 amino acids. The CDR3 coding sequence is TGTGCCAGCACCCACTCCCGACTTGAGTCCTACGAGCAGTACTTC. Residues: CASTHSRLESYEQYF.

The V and J genes are TRBV28 and TRBJ2-7; D is uncertain. The CDR3 contains 14 residues. From germline, CDR1 is MDHEN and CDR2 SYDVKM. Trimming removed 7 bases at V and 1 base at J, with 14 bases between. CDR3 residues: CASTEPGRSYEQYF. In DNA, the CDR3 is TGTGCCAGCACCGAGCCGGGTAGATCCTACGAGCAGTACTTC.

The chain couples TRBV27 to TRBJ1-4; possibly TRBD1 for D (6 bases). The CDR3 has 15 residues. Germline CDR1 and CDR2: MNHEY and SMNVEV (reference sequence). Trimming cost V 6 bases and J 5 bases, with 16 bases left between them. The CDR3 is CASSLWTAENEKLFF. The CDR3 DNA is TGTGCCAGCAGCCTTTGGACAGCTGAGAATGAAAAACTGTTTTTT.

The V call is TRBV7-3, the J call TRBJ2-1, with 9 bases fitting TRBD2. Unmatched junction bases numbered 1, after V lost 2 bases and J lost 5 bases. The germline V gene encodes CDR1 SGHTA and CDR2 FQGTGA. The CDR3 totals 14 residues. The CDR3 bases are TGTGCCAGCAGCTTAGCGGGGGGGGACAATGAGCAGTTCTTC. This gives the protein CASSLAGGDNEQFF.

The chain employs TRBV27 and TRBJ2-1; 14 bases map to TRBD2. Germline V lookup: CDR1 MNHEY, CDR2 SMNVEV (reference sequence). There are 21 residues in the CDR3. V gave up 5 bases and J gave up 0 bases; unmatched junction bases: 15. In DNA, the CDR3 is TGTGCCAGCAGTATCGTCCCTCCGGGACTAGCGGGGGTAAGCTCCTACAATGAGCAGTTCTTC. It specifies CASSIVPPGLAGVSSYNEQFF.

Details on this clone: Other nucleotide sequences in the sample specify the same CDR3. The chain uses TRBV5-1 and TRBJ2-7, with TRBD1 as a possible D gene (5 bases). Trimming shortened V by 4 bases and J by 1 base, and 9 bases separated the two germline ends. The CDR3 sequence is 13 residues long. Germline V gives CDR1 SGHRS, CDR2 YFSETQ. The CDR3: CASSPDSSYEQYF. CDR3 coding DNA: TGCGCCAGCAGCCCTGACAGTTCCTACGAGCAGTACTTC.

Worth noting for this clone: Relative to the germline gene, one junction end is altered; a read error may explain this. The chain links TRBV2 to TRBJ1-1; 8 bases map to TRBD1. Germline V lookup: CDR1 SNHLY, CDR2 FYNNEI. The CDR3 has 9 amino acids. In DNA, the CDR3 is TGTGCCAGCAGTAACAGGGGGGGTTTT. Its protein is CASSNRGGF.

V is TRBV6-5 and J is TRBJ2-7; D is possibly TRBD2 (7 bases). The germline CDR1 and CDR2 sequences are MNHEY and SVGAGI. The CDR3 covers 16 residues. Trimming shortened V by 0 bases and J by 3 bases, and 15 bases separated the two germline ends. CDR3 sequence (DNA): TGTGCCAGCAGTTACTCCGGGGGAGGGGGGTACTACGAGCAGTACTTC. It codes for CASSYSGGGGYYEQYF.

The rearrangement uses TRBV5-1 and TRBJ1-1; the match to TRBD1 covers 7 bases. V gave up 1 base and J gave up 2 bases; unmatched junction bases: 8. Germline V CDR1 and CDR2: SGHRS, YFSETQ. This CDR3 region has 16 residues. CDR3 in amino acids: CASSLNYRGGNTEAFF. In nucleotides, the CDR3 is TGCGCCAGCAGCTTGAACTACAGGGGAGGCAACACTGAAGCTTTCTTT. The full variable domain, its missing parts supplied by reference TRBV5-1 and TRBJ1-1, is KAGVTQTPRYLIKTRGQQVTLSCSPISGHRSVSWYQQTPGQGLQFLFEYFSETQRNKGNFPGRFSGRQFSNSRSEMNVSTLELGDSALYLCASSLNYRGGNTEAFFGQGTRLTVV.

The chain employs TRBV27 and TRBJ2-7, with 11 bases fitting TRBD2. The CDR3 runs to 16 residues. V dropped 2 bases and J dropped 4; count of bases not matched to a gene: 7. Per the germline V gene, CDR1 is MNHEY and CDR2 is SMNVEV (reference sequence). The CDR3 DNA follows: TGTGCCAGCAGTTTACGTCGACTAGCGGGAACATACGAGCAGTACTTC. Protein sequence: CASSLRRLAGTYEQYF.

The rearrangement uses TRBV30 and TRBJ1-2, with 8 bases that match TRBD1. Looked up from germline, CDR1 is GTSNPN and CDR2 is SVGIG (reference sequence). Trimming took 0 bases from V and 8 from J; bases not matched to a gene: 23. The CDR3 spans 19 residues. CDR3 nucleotides: TGTGCCTGGAGTGTACGGTGGGTCGATCGCGACAGGGGATCGGGAGGCTACACCTTC. Protein sequence: CAWSVRWVDRDRGSGGYTF. Complete variable domain (other parts from reference TRBV30 and TRBJ1-2): SQTIHQWPATLVQPVGSPLSLECTVEGTSNPNLYWYRQAAGRGLQLLFYSVGIGQISSEVPQNLSASRPQDRQFILSSKKLLLSDSGFYLCAWSVRWVDRDRGSGGYTFGSGTRLTVV.

The rearrangement uses TRBV19 and TRBJ1-1; 9 positions match TRBD1. V dropped 4 bases and J dropped 0; count of bases not matched to a gene: 3. The CDR3 covers 15 residues. Germline V gives CDR1 LNHDA, CDR2 SQIVND (reference sequence). This chain's CDR3 is CASSKDRGMNTEAFF. The CDR3, as DNA: TGTGCCAGTAGTAAGGACAGGGGTATGAACACTGAAGCTTTCTTT.

The chain uses TRBV4-2 and TRBJ2-7; D remains unclear. The CDR3 is 16 amino acids. Trimming stripped 0 bases from V and 3 bases from J, with 15 bases between. Germline-derived CDR1 and CDR2 are LGHNA and YNFKEQ. For the CDR3, the DNA is TGTGCCAGCAGCCAAGAAGGAAGTAGCACTATCTACGAGCAGTACTTC. As protein: CASSQEGSSTIYEQYF.

This rearrangement joins TRBV2 to TRBJ2-5, with a possible D match to TRBD1 (5 bases). This CDR3 spans 16 amino acids. V lost 6 bases and J 3 bases, leaving 20 bases between the germline ends. Germline values: CDR1 SNHLY, CDR2 FYNNEI. CDR3 sequence reads: CASSTPLRTTEETQYF. CDR3 bases: TGTGCCAGCAGCACCCCGCTTCGGACAACCGAAGAGACCCAGTACTTC.

The CDR3 protein is CASSWWQGVTDQPQHF. CDR3 nucleotides: TGTGCCAGCAGCTGGTGGCAGGGGGTTACAGATCAGCCCCAGCATTTT. The chain uses TRBV5-6 and TRBJ1-5; 7 nucleotides agree with TRBD1. Germline CDR1 reads SGHDT; CDR2 reads YYEEEE. CDR3 length: 16 residues. Losses at the gene ends were 3 bases for V and 5 bases for J; bases not matched to a gene: 11.

The chain is built from TRBV6-1 and TRBJ1-1; D unclear. In germline, CDR1 is MNHNS, CDR2 SASEGT. V was pared by 1 base and J by 2 bases, with 11 bases between. This CDR3 contains 15 residues. In DNA, the CDR3 is TGTGCCAGCAGTGAAGGGCCCGCGGGTAACACTGAAGCTTTCTTT. It encodes CASSEGPAGNTEAFF.

This clone has a handful of counts. This chain joins TRBV10-3 and TRBJ2-7, with D possibly TRBD1 on 6 matching bases. This CDR3 comprises 12 residues. Trimming removed 10 bases at V and 0 bases at J, with 10 bases between. The germline V gene encodes CDR1 ENHRY and CDR2 SYGVKD. In nucleotides, the CDR3 is TGTGCCACGTCGGACAGCTCCTACGAGCAGTACTTC. Protein product: CATSDSSYEQYF.

The V call is TRBV2, the J call TRBJ1-5; possible D gene TRBD1, 5 bases. CDR1 is SNHLY and CDR2 is FYNNEI in the germline V gene. CDR3 length: 14 amino acids. The V end was cut by 7 bases, the J end by 4 bases, with 14 bases between. The CDR3 sequence: CASNPTEDNQPQHF. Here the CDR3 DNA reads TGTGCCAGCAACCCGACAGAGGATAATCAGCCCCAGCATTTT.

The chain links TRBV7-2 to TRBJ2-1; TRBD1 matches 7 bases. With V trimmed by 2 bases and J by 4 bases, 5 bases remained unmatched. This CDR3 is 15 amino acids long. The germline V gene encodes CDR1 SGHTA and CDR2 FQGNSA. The CDR3 DNA reads as TGTGCCAGCAGCTTATTTCCGGGACAGTACAATGAGCAGTTCTTC. It yields the protein CASSLFPGQYNEQFF.